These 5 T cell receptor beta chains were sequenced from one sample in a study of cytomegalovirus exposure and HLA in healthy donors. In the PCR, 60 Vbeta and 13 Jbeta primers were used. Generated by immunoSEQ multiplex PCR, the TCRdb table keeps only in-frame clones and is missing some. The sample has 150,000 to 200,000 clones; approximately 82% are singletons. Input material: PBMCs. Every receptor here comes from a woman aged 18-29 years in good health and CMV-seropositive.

CDR3 DNA: TGTGCCAGCAGCGGGGGGCTAGCGGGGAGCCGGGGGGATACGCAGTATTTT. Its protein product is CASSGGLAGSRGDTQYF. The chain has TRBV5-6 and TRBJ2-3; 9 nucleotides match TRBD2. V shed 4 bases, J shed 6 bases, and the junction held 15 bases outside the gene matches. This CDR3 is 17 amino acids long. Germline V lookup: CDR1 SGHDT, CDR2 YYEEEE.

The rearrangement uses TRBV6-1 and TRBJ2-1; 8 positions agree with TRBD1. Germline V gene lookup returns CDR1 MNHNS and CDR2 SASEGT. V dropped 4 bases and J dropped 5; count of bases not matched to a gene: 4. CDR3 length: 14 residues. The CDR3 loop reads CASSVDRGDNEQFF. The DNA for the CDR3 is TGTGCCAGCAGTGTTGACAGGGGCGACAATGAGCAGTTCTTC.

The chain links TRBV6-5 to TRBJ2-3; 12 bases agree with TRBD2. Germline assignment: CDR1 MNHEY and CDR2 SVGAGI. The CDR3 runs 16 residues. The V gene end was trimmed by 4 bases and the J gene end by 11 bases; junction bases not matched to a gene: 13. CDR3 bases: TGTGCCAGCAGTTCCCTCCTAGCGGGGGGGCCAACCCTGCAGTATTTT. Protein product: CASSSLLAGGPTLQYF.

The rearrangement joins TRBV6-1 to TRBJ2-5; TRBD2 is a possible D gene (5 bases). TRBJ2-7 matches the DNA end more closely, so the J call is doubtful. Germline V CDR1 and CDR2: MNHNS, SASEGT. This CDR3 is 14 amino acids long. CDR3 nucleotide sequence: TGTGCCAGCAGAGTGAGCGGCCGCTCCTACGAGCAGTACTTC. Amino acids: CASRVSGRSYEQYF.

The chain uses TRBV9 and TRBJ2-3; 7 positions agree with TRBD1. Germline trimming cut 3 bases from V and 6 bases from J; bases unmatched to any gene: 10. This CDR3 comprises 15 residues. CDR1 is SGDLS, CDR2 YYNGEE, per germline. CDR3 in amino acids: CASSARQGVVDTQYF. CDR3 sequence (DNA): TGTGCCAGCAGCGCAAGACAGGGAGTAGTCGATACGCAGTATTTT.